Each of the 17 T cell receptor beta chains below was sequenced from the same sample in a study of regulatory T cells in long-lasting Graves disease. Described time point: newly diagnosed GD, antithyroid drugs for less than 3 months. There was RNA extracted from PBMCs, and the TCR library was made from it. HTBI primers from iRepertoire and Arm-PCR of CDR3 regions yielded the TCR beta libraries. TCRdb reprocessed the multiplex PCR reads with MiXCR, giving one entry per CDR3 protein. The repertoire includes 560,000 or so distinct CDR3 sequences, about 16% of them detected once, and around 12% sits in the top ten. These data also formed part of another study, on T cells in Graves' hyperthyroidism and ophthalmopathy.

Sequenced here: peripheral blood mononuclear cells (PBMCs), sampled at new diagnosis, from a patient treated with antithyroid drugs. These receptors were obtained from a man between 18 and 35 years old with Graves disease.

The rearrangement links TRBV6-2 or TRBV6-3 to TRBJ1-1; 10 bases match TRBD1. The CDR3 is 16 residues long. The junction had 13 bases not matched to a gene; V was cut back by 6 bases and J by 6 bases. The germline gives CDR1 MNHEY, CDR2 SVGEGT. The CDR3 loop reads CASRALDRGLWPEAFF. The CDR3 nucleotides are TGTGCCAGCAGGGCCCTAGACAGGGGGCTTTGGCCTGAAGCTTTCTTT.

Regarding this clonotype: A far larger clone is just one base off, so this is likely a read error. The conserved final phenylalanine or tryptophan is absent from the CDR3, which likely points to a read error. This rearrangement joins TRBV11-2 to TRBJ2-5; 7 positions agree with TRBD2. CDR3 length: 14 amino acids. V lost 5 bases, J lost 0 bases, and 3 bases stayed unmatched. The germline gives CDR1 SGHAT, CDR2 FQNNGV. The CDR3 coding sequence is TGTGCCAGCAGCCTGGGGGGGTACCAAGAGACCCAGTACTAC. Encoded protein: CASSLGGYQETQYY.

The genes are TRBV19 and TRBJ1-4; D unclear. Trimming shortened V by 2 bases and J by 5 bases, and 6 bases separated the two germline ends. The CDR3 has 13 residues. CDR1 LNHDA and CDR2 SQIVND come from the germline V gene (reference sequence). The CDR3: CASSILRNEKLFF. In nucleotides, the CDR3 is TGTGCCAGTAGTATACTGCGGAATGAAAAACTGTTTTTT.

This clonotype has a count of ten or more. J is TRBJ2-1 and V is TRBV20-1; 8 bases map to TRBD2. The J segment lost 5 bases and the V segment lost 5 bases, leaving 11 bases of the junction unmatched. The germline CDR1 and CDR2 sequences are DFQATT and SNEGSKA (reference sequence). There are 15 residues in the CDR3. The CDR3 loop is CSAHLSGMPHNEQFF. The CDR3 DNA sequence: TGCAGTGCTCACCTTAGCGGGATGCCCCACAATGAGCAGTTCTTC.

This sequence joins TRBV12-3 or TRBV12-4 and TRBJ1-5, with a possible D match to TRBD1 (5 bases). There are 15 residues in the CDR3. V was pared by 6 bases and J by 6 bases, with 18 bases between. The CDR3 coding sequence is TGTGCCAGCAGGTCGGGGGGGGGGTACGGTCAGCCCCAGCATTTT. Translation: CASRSGGGYGQPQHF.

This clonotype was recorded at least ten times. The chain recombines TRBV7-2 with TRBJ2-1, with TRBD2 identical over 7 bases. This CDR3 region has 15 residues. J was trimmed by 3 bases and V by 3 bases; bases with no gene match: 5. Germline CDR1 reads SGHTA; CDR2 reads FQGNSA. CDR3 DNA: TGTGCCAGCAGCTTCGGCGGGAGTGTCTACAATGAGCAGTTCTTC. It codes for CASSFGGSVYNEQFF.

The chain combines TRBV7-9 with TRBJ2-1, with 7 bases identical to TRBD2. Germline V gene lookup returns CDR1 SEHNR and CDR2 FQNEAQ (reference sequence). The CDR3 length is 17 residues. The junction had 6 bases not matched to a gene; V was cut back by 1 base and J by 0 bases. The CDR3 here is CASSLGLAQSSYNEQFF. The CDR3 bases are TGTGCCAGCAGCTTAGGACTAGCCCAGAGCTCCTACAATGAGCAGTTCTTC.

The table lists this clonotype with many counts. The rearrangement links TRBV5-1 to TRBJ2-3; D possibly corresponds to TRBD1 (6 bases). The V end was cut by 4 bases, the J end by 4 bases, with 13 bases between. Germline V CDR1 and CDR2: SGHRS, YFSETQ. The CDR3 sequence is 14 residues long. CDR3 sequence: CASSTAPGADTQYF. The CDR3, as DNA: TGCGCCAGCAGCACCGCACCAGGGGCAGATACGCAGTATTTT.

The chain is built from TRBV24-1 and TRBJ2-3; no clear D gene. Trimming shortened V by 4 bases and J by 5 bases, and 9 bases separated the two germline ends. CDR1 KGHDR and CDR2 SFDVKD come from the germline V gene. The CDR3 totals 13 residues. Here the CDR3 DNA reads TGTGCCACCAGTGAAGCGCCCGGAGATACGCAGTATTTT. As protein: CATSEAPGDTQYF.

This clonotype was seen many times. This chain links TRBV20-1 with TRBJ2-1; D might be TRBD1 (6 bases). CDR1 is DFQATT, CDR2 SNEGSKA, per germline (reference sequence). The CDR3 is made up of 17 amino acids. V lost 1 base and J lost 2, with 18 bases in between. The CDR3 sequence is CSARVGFGRDTYNEQFF. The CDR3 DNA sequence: TGCAGTGCTAGAGTCGGTTTCGGCAGGGACACCTACAATGAGCAGTTCTTC.

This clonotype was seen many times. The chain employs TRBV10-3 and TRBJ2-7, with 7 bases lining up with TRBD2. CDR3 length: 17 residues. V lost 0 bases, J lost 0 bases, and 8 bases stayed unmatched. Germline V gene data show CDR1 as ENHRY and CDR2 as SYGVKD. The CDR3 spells CAISESAGAGNSYEQYF. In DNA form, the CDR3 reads TGTGCCATCAGTGAGTCGGCCGGAGCGGGGAACTCCTACGAGCAGTACTTC.

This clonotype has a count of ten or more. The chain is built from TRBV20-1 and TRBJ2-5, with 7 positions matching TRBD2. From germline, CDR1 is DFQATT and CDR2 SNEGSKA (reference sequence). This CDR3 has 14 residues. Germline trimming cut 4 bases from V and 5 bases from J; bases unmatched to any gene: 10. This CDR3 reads CSANKEGGRETQYF. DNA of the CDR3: TGCAGTGCTAATAAGGAGGGAGGGAGGGAGACCCAGTACTTC.

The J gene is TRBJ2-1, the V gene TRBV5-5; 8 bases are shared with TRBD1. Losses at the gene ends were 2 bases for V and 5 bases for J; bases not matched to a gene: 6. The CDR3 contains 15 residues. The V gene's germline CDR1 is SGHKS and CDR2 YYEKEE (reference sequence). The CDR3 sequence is CASSLRQGLNNEQFF. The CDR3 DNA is TGTGCCAGCAGCTTAAGACAGGGGCTAAACAATGAGCAGTTCTTC.

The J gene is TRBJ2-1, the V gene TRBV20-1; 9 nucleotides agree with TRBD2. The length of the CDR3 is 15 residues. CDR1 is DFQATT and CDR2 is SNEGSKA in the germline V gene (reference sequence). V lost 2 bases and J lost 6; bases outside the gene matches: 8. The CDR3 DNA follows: TGCAGTGCTAGATTAGCGGGAGCCTACCTCAATGAGCAGTTCTTC. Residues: CSARLAGAYLNEQFF.

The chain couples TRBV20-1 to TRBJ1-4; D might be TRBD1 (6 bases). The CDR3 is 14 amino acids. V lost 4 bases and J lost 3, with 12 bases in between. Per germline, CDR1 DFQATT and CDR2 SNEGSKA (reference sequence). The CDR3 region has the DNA TGCAGTGCTACTTTTAGGGGGGCTAATGAAAAACTGTTTTTT. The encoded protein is CSATFRGANEKLFF.

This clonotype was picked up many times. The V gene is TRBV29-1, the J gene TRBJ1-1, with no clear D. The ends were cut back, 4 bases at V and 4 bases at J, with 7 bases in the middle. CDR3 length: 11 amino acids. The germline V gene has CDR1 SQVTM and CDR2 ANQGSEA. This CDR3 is CSVVGPTEAFF. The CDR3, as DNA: TGCAGCGTTGTAGGGCCCACTGAAGCTTTCTTT.

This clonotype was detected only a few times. CDR3 DNA sequence: TGTGCCAGCTCACCCCGATTTTTTAGCGCTAGCGGGAGCAGTGAGACCCAGTACTTC. This sequence encodes CASSPRFFSASGSSETQYF. The rearrangement uses TRBV18 and TRBJ2-5; 10 bases match TRBD2. This CDR3 has 19 amino acids. V lost 3 bases, J lost 5 bases, and 18 bases stayed unmatched. Germline CDR1 reads KGHSH; CDR2 reads LQKENI.